This is a list of T cell receptor beta chains from one sample in a study of cytomegalovirus exposure and HLA in healthy donors. Repertoires were generated with immunoSEQ multiplex PCR, while TCRdb's copy carries only in-frame clones and drops some. In total, the table holds more than 95,000 clones. Sequencing used PBMCs. These receptors originate from a man between 18 and 35 years old in good health and CMV-seronegative. Each CDR3 is given without its conserved first and last residue.

J,V,length,CDR3
TRBJ2-3,TRBV5-1,15,ASSLEVIGFSADTQY
TRBJ2-6,TRBV7-8,16,ASSLSGTGDSGANVLT
TRBJ1-2,TRBV14,10,ASSQGARGYT
TRBJ1-5,TRBV19,12,ASSIEGGLLRQH
TRBJ1-3,TRBV11-2,15,ASSPRQSESSGNTIY
TRBJ1-3,TRBV5-4,14,ASSSEQAISGNTIY
TRBJ2-7,TRBV10-3,10,AIGQLIYEQY
TRBJ2-2,TRBV10-2,17,ASSQVAVSGRVNTGELF
TRBJ2-5,TRBV30,12,AWSRREQQETQY
TRBJ1-1,TRBV9,11,ASSPRQNTEAF
TRBJ2-6,TRBV7-9,15,ASSGRGLGGGANVLT
TRBJ1-5,TRBV28,18,ASRTIGRSVLVESNQPQH
TRBJ2-1,TRBV5-1,12,ASSLASGGPEQF
TRBJ2-2,TRBV5-1,12,ASSPGMRAGELF
TRBJ1-1,TRBV11-2,10,ATTGVNTEAF
TRBJ2-3,TRBV7-2,9,ASSLRDTQY
TRBJ1-4,TRBV19,12,ASSTTGDNEKLF
TRBJ2-7,TRBV15,12,ATRQAGLSYEQY
TRBJ1-1,TRBV7-9,13,ASSFPGGLYTEAF
TRBJ2-7,TRBV19,12,ASSIEPGHYEQY
TRBJ1-5,TRBV5-1,13,ASSLAGDRDQPQH
TRBJ1-4,TRBV30,14,AWTPRGRFSNEKLF
TRBJ2-7,TRBV27,12,ASGSGGFSYEQY
TRBJ1-1,TRBV5-1,12,ASSFDRGGTEAF
TRBJ2-7,TRBV6-5,13,ASTLGTGSSYEQY
TRBJ2-7,TRBV10-1,12,ASSSGTLKYEQY
TRBJ1-2,TRBV2,10,ASSETGDGYT
TRBJ2-1,TRBV6-1,13,ATHRGLQNNNEQF
TRBJ2-5,TRBV4-1,14,ASSQAASGGQETQY
TRBJ2-7,TRBV28,12,ASRETSGRYEQY
TRBJ1-2,TRBV29-1,12,SVEDLEGGYGYT
TRBJ1-2,TRBV7-2,13,ASSLEKDRDYGYT
TRBJ2-7,TRBV7-9,12,ASSLVTGVDEQY
TRBJ1-4,TRBV5-6,12,ASSLPGRDEKLF
TRBJ2-3,TRBV9,12,ASSVDPAGSAQY
TRBJ1-5,TRBV19,15,ASSIKATGMSNQPQH
TRBJ2-1,TRBV20-1,8,SARRNEQF
TRBJ2-1,TRBV30,13,AWSAPTPSYNEQF
TRBJ1-4,TRBV11-2,13,ASSLEAFDNEKLF
TRBJ1-1,TRBV7-2,13,ASSEWTSGLTEAF
TRBJ1-2,TRBV30,11,AWSVLQGGGYT